The subject of this entry is one T cell receptor (beta chain). Its antigen is not identified. Notes on the study in general: The TCR gene usage of tumor memory CD4+ T cells clustered together with blood and lymph node memory CD4+ cells and with lymph node naive CD4+ cells. Tumor Treg TCRs overlapped most with tumor naive CD4+ cells.

Trimming cost V 4 bases and J 6 bases, with 12 bases left between them. Germline CDR1 KGHDR, CDR2 SFDVKD. The CDR3 is 13 residues long. The sorted Tregs were CD4+CD25+CD127-/low cells. After constant-region reverse-primer amplification, full-length variable regions underwent semi-nested PCR with Nested Universal Primer A. TCRdb passed the 5' RACE reads through MiXCR, listing each CDR3 protein once. In the table there are approximately 60,000 distinct CDR3 sequences, about a fifth of which are singletons. This rearrangement joins TRBV24-1 to TRBJ2-7; possibly TRBD1 for D (6 bases). The source is a female donor with breast cancer. What was sequenced was tumor-infiltrating Tregs sorted from the breast tumor. CDR3: CATSEQGSGEQYF. The DNA for the CDR3 is TGTGCCACCAGTGAACAGGGATCCGGCGAGCAGTACTTC.